Each of the 3 T cell receptor beta chains below was sequenced from the same sample in a study of Ad26.COV2.S vaccination and SARS-CoV-2 variants. Treatment denoted: about 20 received Ad26.COV2.S at low or high dose, single or two shots; a few received placebo; per-sample allocation not given. Vaccine and placebo recipients were sampled on day 63 after the first injection. Profiled with immunoSEQ multiplex PCR; TCRdb holds only in-frame clones, not every one. This sample yields fewer than 400,000 clones, of which around 89% are seen a single time; around 1.8% belongs to the top ten. The material was peripheral blood, obtained in a trial of Ad26.COV2.S vaccine versus placebo. The receptor source for this set is a person aged 18-65 years who received the Ad26.COV2.S COVID-19 vaccine or a placebo.

This sequence joins TRBV7-6 and TRBJ2-7; D is ambiguous. Germline-derived CDR1 and CDR2 are SGHVS and FNYEAQ. The CDR3 is 15 amino acids. V lost 1 base, J lost 1 base, and 11 bases lay in between. In DNA, the CDR3 is TGTGCCAGCAGCTTAGACCTCGGCGGATCCTACGAGCAGTACTTC. It encodes CASSLDLGGSYEQYF.

The chain uses TRBV18 and TRBJ1-1, with 9 nucleotides matching TRBD1. V trimming: 2 bases; J trimming: 3 bases; junction bases outside the gene matches: 1. CDR3 length: 14 residues. Germline V gene lookup returns CDR1 KGHSH and CDR2 LQKENI. CDR3 region: CASSPWTGDTEAFF. The CDR3, as DNA: TGTGCCAGCTCACCATGGACAGGGGACACTGAAGCTTTCTTT.

V and J are TRBV5-6 and TRBJ1-3, with D hard to call. This CDR3 is 15 amino acids long. V was trimmed by 0 bases and J by 0 bases, leaving 7 bases between them. Per the germline V gene, CDR1 is SGHDT and CDR2 is YYEEEE. For the CDR3, the DNA is TGTGCCAGCAGCTTGGCCAGGCCCTCTGGAAACACCATATATTTT. It translates to CASSLARPSGNTIYF.